Listed here is a single TCR beta chain. The data derive from a study of blood T cell repertoires in COVID-19. Whole-study context: The origin of the acute and convalescent COVID-19 samples was the United States, Italy and Spain. T cells, B-cell-depleted T cells, or PBMCs provided the cDNA or gDNA that served as material.

Germline V gene sequence: CDR1 SGHTA, CDR2 FQGNSA. The CDR3 covers 14 residues. V was shortened by 0 bases and J by 6 bases, with 12 bases between the two germline ends. Authors' analysis steps: Estimates of nucleated cell counts were drawn from the amplification of reference gene primers. Clones were sequenced by immunoSEQ multiplex PCR, and TCRdb holds only the in-frame ones, with some missing. That table furnishes V, J and clone size, whereas the DNA furnished D and trimming. Found here are 70,000 to 75,000 clones, approximately 80% of them singletons; the top ten hold 28%. The sequencing input was peripheral blood. This clonotype was obtained from a man in his 70s with acute or convalescent COVID-19. The rearrangement joins TRBV7-2 to TRBJ2-7, with D possibly being TRBD1 (5 bases). The CDR3 region is CASSLAGPPTEQYF. The CDR3 DNA follows: TGTGCCAGCAGCTTAGCGGGGCCACCGACCGAGCAGTACTTC.